Listed below are T cell receptor beta chains from one sample, sequenced in a study of blood T cell repertoires in COVID-19. TCRdb's table, derived via immunoSEQ multiplex PCR, lists solely in-frame clones and lacks some. The table lists a few hundred thousand clones, roughly 80% of them singletons. Sequenced: peripheral blood. The receptors shown here come from an elderly woman with acute or convalescent COVID-19. Both conserved end residues are part of each CDR3. The D gene is left open where the match is weak. Only some rows state a clone size, as once, few, many or a class for expanded clones.

v_gene	j_gene	d_gene	abundance	CDR3aa	CDR3nt
TRBV10-3	TRBJ2-3	TRBD2	.	CAISEWRLAGGSTDTQYF	TGTGCCATCAGTGAGTGGAGACTAGCGGGGGGTAGCACAGATACGCAGTATTTT
TRBV5-6	TRBJ2-1	TRBD2	.	CASTQLRSGGEFTYNEQFF	TGTGCCAGCACCCAACTCCGTAGCGGGGGGGAATTCACCTACAATGAGCAGTTCTTC
TRBV5-6	TRBJ2-7	TRBD1	.	CASSLDRTGTPLIEQYF	TGTGCCAGCAGCTTGGATAGGACAGGGACCCCTCTTATCGAGCAGTACTTC
TRBV19	TRBJ1-2	.	.	CASSIGRGDYGYTF	TGTGCCAGTAGTATAGGCAGGGGTGACTATGGCTACACCTTC
TRBV6-2/TRBV6-3	TRBJ2-7	.	.	CASSLPGGSENGEQYF	TGTGCCAGCAGTCTACCCGGGGGTAGCGAAAATGGAGAGCAGTACTTC
TRBV7-2	TRBJ1-4	.	.	CASSLGAGADEKLFF	TGTGCCAGCAGCTTAGGAGCAGGGGCCGATGAAAAACTGTTTTTT
TRBV20-1	TRBJ1-2	.	.	CSASLPGNGGYTF	TGCAGTGCTAGTTTACCGGGAAATGGTGGCTACACCTTC
TRBV2	TRBJ1-5	.	.	CASSDRASSNQPQHF	TGTGCCAGCAGTGACAGGGCCTCTAGCAATCAGCCCCAGCATTTT
TRBV11-1	TRBJ2-3	.	.	CASSLVVGGTQYF	TGTGCCAGCAGCTTAGTAGTGGGGGGTACGCAGTATTTT
TRBV28	TRBJ1-3	.	.	CASSLEPGELLGNTIYF	TGTGCCAGCAGTTTGGAACCGGGGGAACTTCTAGGAAACACCATATATTTT
TRBV4-3	TRBJ2-7	TRBD2	.	CASSRELAGGYEQYF	TGCGCCAGCAGCCGAGAACTAGCGGGGGGGTACGAGCAGTACTTC
TRBV18	TRBJ2-5	.	once	CASSPPNREKETQYF	TGTGCCAGCTCACCACCGAACAGGGAAAAGGAGACCCAGTACTTC
TRBV11-2	TRBJ2-1	TRBD2	.	CASSTGLAINNEQFF	TGTGCCAGCAGCACCGGACTAGCGATAAACAATGAGCAGTTCTTC
TRBV6-2/TRBV6-3	TRBJ1-5	.	.	CASSYSFEGVSNQPQHF	TGTGCCAGCAGTTACTCGTTTGAGGGTGTGAGCAATCAGCCCCAGCATTTT
TRBV5-1	TRBJ2-5	.	.	CASSLGERAEGRETQYF	TGCGCCAGCAGCTTGGGAGAGAGGGCCGAGGGAAGAGAGACCCAGTACTTC
TRBV7-2	TRBJ2-3	TRBD2	.	CASSLASGASDTQYF	TGTGCCAGCAGCTTAGCTAGCGGGGCGTCAGATACGCAGTATTTT
TRBV21-1	TRBJ1-3	.	.	CASSNGGLAGSLSGNTIYF	TGTGCCAGCAGCAACGGGGGGTTGGCAGGGTCCCTCTCTGGAAACACCATATATTTT
TRBV5-4	TRBJ1-1	.	once	CASSLDLTLDTEAFF	TGTGCCAGCAGCTTGGACCTAACTCTAGACACTGAAGCTTTCTTT
TRBV30	TRBJ1-2	TRBD1	.	CAWSMGQGDGYTF	TGTGCCTGGAGTATGGGACAGGGGGATGGCTACACCTTC
TRBV25-1	TRBJ2-5	.	.	CASSEGGVQGTQYF	TGTGCCAGCAGTGAGGGAGGCGTTCAGGGGACCCAGTACTTC
TRBV11-3	TRBJ2-3	.	.	CASSLGGPGLGDTQYF	TGTGCCAGCAGCTTAGGGGGCCCCGGGCTGGGAGATACGCAGTATTTT
TRBV6-5	TRBJ2-7	TRBD2	few	CASSYSGGSSYEQYF	TGTGCCAGCAGTTACTCGGGGGGGAGCTCCTACGAGCAGTACTTC